These 13 T cell receptor beta chains were all obtained from the same sample, sequenced in a study of vaccination and CD4 T cells after COVID-19. Treatment in this sample: 10-day PBMC culture with coronavirus spike peptide pools or control peptides (ViraFEST assay). The Oncomine TCR Beta short-read assay sequenced DNA from cultured CD4+ T cells. From the PCR reads, TCRdb called clonotypes with MiXCR, one entry per CDR3 protein. The sample holds roughly 12,000 distinct CDR3 sequences, 35% to 50% seen once. These receptors have no identified antigens. The material sequenced was cultured CD4+ T cells from blood. These receptors all come from a human donor with COVID-19.

This clonotype has a handful of counts. The rearrangement joins TRBV11-3 to TRBJ1-6; 8 bases line up with TRBD1. The germline CDR1 and CDR2 sequences are SGHNT and YENEEA. This CDR3 is 16 amino acids long. The junction had 15 bases not matched to a gene; V was cut back by 8 bases and J by 9 bases. The CDR3 spells CASQTGTGSIGSPLHF. The CDR3 DNA reads as TGTGCCAGCCAGACCGGGACAGGAAGCATTGGTTCACCCCTCCACTTT.

The J gene is TRBJ1-2, the V gene TRBV20-1; the D gene is possibly TRBD1 (5 bases). The CDR3 totals 15 residues. Trimming removed 0 bases at V and 3 bases at J, with 14 bases between. Germline CDR1 is DFQATT and CDR2 is SNEGSKA (reference sequence). CDR3 loop: CSARDRGGSYYGYTF. The CDR3 DNA sequence: TGCAGTGCTAGAGATCGTGGGGGATCGTACTATGGCTACACCTTC.

This clonotype has only one observation. J is TRBJ2-7 and V is TRBV6-2 or TRBV6-3, with 10 bases identical to TRBD1. Germline V gene data show CDR1 as MNHEY and CDR2 as SVGEGT. V shed 4 bases and J 6 bases; nucleotides not matched to a gene: 9. The CDR3 is made up of 15 amino acids. CDR3 sequence reads: CASSFPLGQGFEQYF. CDR3 coding DNA: TGTGCCAGCAGTTTCCCCCTGGGACAGGGGTTCGAGCAGTACTTC.

This rearrangement joins TRBV10-3 to TRBJ1-6; the match to TRBD1 covers 9 bases. The CDR3 covers 14 residues. The J segment lost 7 bases and the V segment lost 6 bases, leaving 4 bases of the junction unmatched. The germline CDR1 and CDR2 sequences are ENHRY and SYGVKD. The CDR3: CAISPTGGNSPLHF. CDR3 nucleotides: TGTGCCATCAGCCCGACAGGGGGGAATTCACCCCTCCACTTT.

The chain recombines TRBV5-4 with TRBJ2-2; 7 bases map to TRBD1. The CDR3 length is 17 residues. Per germline, CDR1 SGHNT and CDR2 YYREEE (reference sequence). V lost 3 bases to trimming and J lost 0 bases; unmatched junction nucleotides: 8. The CDR3 protein is CASSSKRTGSNTGELFF. The CDR3 DNA is TGTGCCAGCAGCTCCAAGCGGACAGGATCGAACACCGGGGAGCTGTTTTTT.

This clonotype was counted a few times. This chain uses TRBV7-9 with TRBJ1-2; D not certain. The CDR3 runs 15 residues. V lost 1 base, J lost 6 bases, and 15 bases lay in between. Germline V lookup: CDR1 SEHNR, CDR2 FQNEAQ (reference sequence). The CDR3, as DNA: TGTGCCAGCAGCTTAGTTGGGAGTGGGTTTCATGGCTACACCTTC. This translates into CASSLVGSGFHGYTF.

The V call is TRBV7-9, the J call TRBJ2-3; the D gene could be TRBD1 or TRBD2 (5 bases each). Germline V gene sequence: CDR1 SEHNR, CDR2 FQNEAQ (reference sequence). Trimming stripped 3 bases from V and 4 bases from J, with 8 bases between. The CDR3 has 13 residues. The CDR3 DNA sequence: TGTGCCAGCAGCTTTGGGGGACCAGATACGCAGTATTTT. It yields the protein CASSFGGPDTQYF. Variable domain in full (rest from reference TRBV7-9 and TRBJ2-3): DTGVSQNPRHKITKRGQNVTFRCDPISEHNRLYWYRQTLGQGPEFLTYFQNEAQLEKSRLLSDRFSAERPKGSFSTLEIQRTEQGDSAMYLCASSFGGPDTQYFGPGTRLTVL.

J is TRBJ2-1 and V is TRBV6-1; 11 bases are shared with TRBD2. J was trimmed by 13 bases and V by 6 bases; bases with no gene match: 2. CDR3 length equals 11 residues. Germline CDR1 MNHNS, CDR2 SASEGT. CDR3 bases: TGTGCCAGCAGGGGACTAGCGGTACAGTTCTTC. Its translation: CASRGLAVQFF.

The chain combines TRBV19 with TRBJ1-2, with 11 bases identical to TRBD1. Germline assignment: CDR1 LNHDA and CDR2 SQIVND (reference sequence). With V trimmed by 5 bases and J by 8 bases, 13 bases remained unmatched. The CDR3 loop spans 16 amino acids. CDR3 sequence (DNA): TGTGCCAGTAGTGCCGGGACAGGGGGACTGTTAGGAGGCTACACCTTC. It specifies CASSAGTGGLLGGYTF.

This chain uses TRBV24-1 with TRBJ2-1, with D perhaps matching TRBD2 (6 bases). The CDR3 is 14 residues long. Germline V gene data show CDR1 as KGHDR and CDR2 as SFDVKD. V dropped 9 bases and J dropped 6 bases, with 17 bases sitting between them. CDR3 coding DNA: TGTGCCACCCTCCTATTGCGGGGCCCCAATGAGCAGTTCTTC. Translated, it gives CATLLLRGPNEQFF.

This rearrangement joins TRBV7-9 to TRBJ2-3; TRBD2 matches 11 bases. The V segment lost 5 bases and the J segment 1 base; nucleotides outside the gene matches: 2. CDR1 SEHNR and CDR2 FQNEAQ come from the germline V gene (reference sequence). This CDR3 spans 15 amino acids. Here the CDR3 DNA reads TGTGCCAGCAGCATGGGACTAGCGGGCACAGATACGCAGTATTTT. Its translation is CASSMGLAGTDTQYF.

This clonotype was recorded once. V usage is TRBV11-3 and J usage is TRBJ2-4; either TRBD1 or TRBD2 may fit D (5 bases each). Germline assignment: CDR1 SGHNT and CDR2 YENEEA. This CDR3 is 14 amino acids long. Trimming shortened V by 4 bases and J by 8 bases, and 15 bases separated the two germline ends. The CDR3 DNA follows: TGTGCCAGCAGCTCCGGGTGGCAGGGAGACATTCAGTACTTC. Translation: CASSSGWQGDIQYF.

The chain combines TRBV6-1 with TRBJ2-3, with 7 bases lining up with TRBD2. J lost 2 bases, V lost 4 bases, and 6 bases had no gene match. This CDR3 region has 15 residues. Germline lookup yields CDR1 MNHNS and CDR2 SASEGT. The CDR3 DNA follows: TGTGCCAGCAGTGTAAGCGGGGAGAACACAGATACGCAGTATTTT. Its translation: CASSVSGENTDTQYF.